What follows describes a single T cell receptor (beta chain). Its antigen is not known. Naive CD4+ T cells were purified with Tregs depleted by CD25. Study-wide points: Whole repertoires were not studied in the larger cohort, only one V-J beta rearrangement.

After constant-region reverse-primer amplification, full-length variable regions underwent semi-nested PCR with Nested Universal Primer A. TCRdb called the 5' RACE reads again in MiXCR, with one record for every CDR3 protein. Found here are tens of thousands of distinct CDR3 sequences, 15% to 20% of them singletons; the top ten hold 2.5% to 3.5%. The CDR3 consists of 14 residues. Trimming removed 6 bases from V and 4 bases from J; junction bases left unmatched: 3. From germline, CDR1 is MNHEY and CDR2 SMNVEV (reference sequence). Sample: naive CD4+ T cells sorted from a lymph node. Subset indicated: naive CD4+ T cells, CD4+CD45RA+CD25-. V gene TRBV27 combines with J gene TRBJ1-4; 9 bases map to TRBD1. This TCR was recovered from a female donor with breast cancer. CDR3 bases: TGTGCCAGCAGCGGACAGGGGTTTAATGAAAAACTGTTTTTT. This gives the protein CASSGQGFNEKLFF. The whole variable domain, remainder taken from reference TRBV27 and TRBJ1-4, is EAQVTQNPRYLITVTGKKLTVTCSQNMNHEYMSWYRQDPGLGLRQIYYSMNVEVTDKGDVPEGYKVSRKEKRNFPLILESPSPNQTSLYFCASSGQGFNEKLFFGSGTQLSVL.